The 8 T cell receptor beta chains below all came from one sample that was sequenced in a study of Graves' ophthalmopathy and Graves' hyperthyroidism. Researchers took RNA transcripts and amplified TCR beta CDR3 regions from them. HTBI primers were used in a first-round RT-PCR, which preceded a second-round multiplex PCR. TCRdb re-called the multiplex PCR reads with MiXCR, one entry per CDR3 protein. Here the sample spans some 1.1 million distinct CDR3 sequences, 35% to 40% being singletons. The sequenced sample was peripheral blood or thyroid tissue (not recorded which). These receptors were taken from an adult man with Graves' hyperthyroidism.

This clonotype was detected only a few times. V gene TRBV5-5 combines with J gene TRBJ1-5, with 7 bases that match TRBD1. This CDR3 has 14 amino acids. V gave up 3 bases and J gave up 8 bases; unmatched junction bases: 8. Germline V lookup: CDR1 SGHKS, CDR2 YYEKEE (reference sequence). The CDR3 here is CASSSGQPMEPQHF. Here the CDR3 DNA reads TGTGCCAGCAGCTCGGGACAGCCCATGGAGCCCCAGCATTTT.

In its sample, this clonotype was seen many times. V and J are TRBV2 and TRBJ1-4, with D hard to call. CDR1 SNHLY and CDR2 FYNNEI come from the germline V gene. The CDR3 has 10 amino acids. With 7 bases removed from V and 5 bases from J, the gap between germline ends came to 2 bases. CDR3 DNA sequence: TGTGCCAGCATGAATGAAAAACTGTTTTTT. Protein: CASMNEKLFF.

Many counts were recorded for this clonotype. The rearrangement links TRBV9 to TRBJ1-2; the match to TRBD1 covers 9 bases. This CDR3 region has 15 residues. With V trimmed by 3 bases and J by 6 bases, 9 bases remained unmatched. Germline CDR1 reads SGDLS; CDR2 reads YYNGEE. The DNA of the CDR3 is TGTGCCAGCAGCGAATCCGGGACAGGGCGGGATGGCTACACCTTC. This codes for CASSESGTGRDGYTF.

This clonotype was recorded many times. This rearrangement joins TRBV7-9 to TRBJ1-1; TRBD1 is a possible D gene (5 bases). Germline values: CDR1 SEHNR, CDR2 FQNEAQ (reference sequence). CDR3 length equals 15 residues. Trimming removed 1 base at V and 0 bases at J, with 9 bases between. DNA for the CDR3: TGTGCCAGCAGCTTAGTGCGGGGCCTGAACACTGAAGCTTTCTTT. It codes for CASSLVRGLNTEAFF. Full variable domain (remainder filled in from reference TRBV7-9 and TRBJ1-1): DTGVSQNPRHKITKRGQNVTFRCDPISEHNRLYWYRQTLGQGPEFLTYFQNEAQLEKSRLLSDRFSAERPKGSFSTLEIQRTEQGDSAMYLCASSLVRGLNTEAFFGQGTRLTVV.

J is TRBJ2-5 and V is TRBV29-1; 8 bases fit TRBD1. The CDR3 loop spans 14 amino acids. Germline CDR1 is SQVTM and CDR2 is ANQGSEA. V dropped 8 bases and J dropped 5; count of bases not matched to a gene: 13. The CDR3 bases are TGCAGCTTGGTGGGGACAGGCCAAGGGGAGACCCAGTACTTC. It translates to CSLVGTGQGETQYF.

The V gene is TRBV29-1, the J gene TRBJ2-7, with TRBD1 identical over 11 bases. CDR3 length equals 16 residues. The J segment lost 2 bases and the V segment lost 4 bases, leaving 10 bases of the junction unmatched. Germline CDR1 is SQVTM and CDR2 is ANQGSEA. The CDR3 DNA follows: TGCAGCGTTGGCCGGGACAGGGGGTTACTCGCCTACGAGCAGTACTTC. Translated, it gives CSVGRDRGLLAYEQYF.

The V and J genes are TRBV9 and TRBJ1-3; perhaps TRBD1 as D (6 bases). In germline, CDR1 is SGDLS, CDR2 YYNGEE. The V end lost 5 bases, the J end lost 2 bases, and 11 bases lay between the germline ends. CDR3 length: 14 amino acids. The CDR3 sequence: CASRPPGAGNTIYF. In nucleotides, the CDR3 is TGTGCCAGCAGACCCCCAGGGGCTGGAAACACCATATATTTT.

This clonotype was picked up a small number of times. The J gene is TRBJ1-6, the V gene TRBV7-9; D is ambiguous. Germline values: CDR1 SEHNR, CDR2 FQNEAQ (reference sequence). The V and J ends lost 5 bases and 8 bases respectively, with 10 bases between them. This CDR3 comprises 13 residues. The chain's CDR3 is CASSTLRDSPLHF. In nucleotides, the CDR3 is TGTGCCAGCAGCACGTTGAGGGATTCACCCCTCCACTTT.